This TCR beta chain originates from a study of CD8+ T cells in alopecia areata. Study in general: Tofacitinib continued for 6 to 18 months and was then withheld for 6 months. Overall study findings and caveats: The study found that many expanded lesional clones persisted in scalp and blood during tofacitinib. Clonality was higher in lesional than normal scalp, especially in alopecia totalis/universalis. Scalp clonality, along with expanded CD8+ clones among the top 100, was significantly decreased by tofacitinib.

Extracted RNA was reverse transcribed into cDNA, the sequencing template. Sequenced by immunoSEQ multiplex PCR; TCRdb stores in-frame clones only, minus some. The sample yields around 13,000 clones, 65% to 70% seen once. Deletions cut 4 bases from V and 2 bases from J, with 14 bases between. In germline, CDR1 is MGHDK, CDR2 SYGVNS. This CDR3 has 15 residues. The treatment denotes: oral pan-JAK inhibitor, 5-10 mg twice daily. Peripheral blood samples and lesional scalp punch biopsies were obtained from alopecia areata patients. A word on this clone: Its antigen is currently unknown.

The chain uses TRBV25-1 and TRBJ1-1; D uncertain. Sequencing was performed on skin, taken at week 4, from a patient treated with tofacitinib. The receptor was isolated from a human donor with alopecia areata. The CDR3 sequence is CASSALSPQNTEAFF. Written as DNA, the CDR3 is TGTGCCAGCAGTGCACTCTCCCCCCAAAACACTGAAGCTTTCTTT. Supplemented by reference TRBV25-1 and TRBJ1-1, the full variable domain reads EADIYQTPRYLVIGTGKKITLECSQTMGHDKMYWYQQDPGMELHLIHYSYGVNSTEKGDLSSESTVSRIRTEHFPLTLESARPSHTSQYLCASSALSPQNTEAFFGQGTRLTVV.